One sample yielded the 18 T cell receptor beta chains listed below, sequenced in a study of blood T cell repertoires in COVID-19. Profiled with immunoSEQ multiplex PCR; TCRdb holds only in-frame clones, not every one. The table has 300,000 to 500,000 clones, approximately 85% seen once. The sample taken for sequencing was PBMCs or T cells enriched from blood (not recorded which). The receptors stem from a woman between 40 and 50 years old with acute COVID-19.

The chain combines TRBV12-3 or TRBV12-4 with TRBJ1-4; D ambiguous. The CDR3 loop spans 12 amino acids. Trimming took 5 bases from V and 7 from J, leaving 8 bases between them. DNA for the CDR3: TGTGCCAGCAGTCCTCGGGGTGAAAAACTGTTTTTT. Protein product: CASSPRGEKLFF.

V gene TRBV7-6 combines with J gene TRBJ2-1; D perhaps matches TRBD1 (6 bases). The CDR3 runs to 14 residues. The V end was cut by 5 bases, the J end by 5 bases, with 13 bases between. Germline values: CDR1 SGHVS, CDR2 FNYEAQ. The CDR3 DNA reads TGTGCCAGCAGCCCCCTCGCAGGGGACAATGAGCAGTTCTTC. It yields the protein CASSPLAGDNEQFF.

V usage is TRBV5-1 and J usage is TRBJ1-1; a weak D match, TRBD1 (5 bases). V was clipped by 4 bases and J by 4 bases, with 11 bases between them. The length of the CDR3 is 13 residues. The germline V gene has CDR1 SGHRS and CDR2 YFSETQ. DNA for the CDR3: TGCGCCAGCAGCCCCCAGGGTGGCACTGAAGCTTTCTTT. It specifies CASSPQGGTEAFF.

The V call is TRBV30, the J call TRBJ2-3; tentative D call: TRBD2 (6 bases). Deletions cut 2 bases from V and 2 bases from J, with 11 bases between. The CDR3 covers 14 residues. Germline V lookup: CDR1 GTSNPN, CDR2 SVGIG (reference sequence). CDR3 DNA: TGTGCCTGGAGTCTGGGACTTTCCACAGATACGCAGTATTTT. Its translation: CAWSLGLSTDTQYF.

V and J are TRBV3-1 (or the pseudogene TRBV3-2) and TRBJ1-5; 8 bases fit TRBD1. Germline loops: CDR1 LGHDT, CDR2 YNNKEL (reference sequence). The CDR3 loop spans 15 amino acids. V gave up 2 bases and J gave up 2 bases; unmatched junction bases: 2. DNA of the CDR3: TGTGCCAGCAGCCAACAGGGGGCAGGCAATCAGCCCCAGCATTTT. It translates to CASSQQGAGNQPQHF.

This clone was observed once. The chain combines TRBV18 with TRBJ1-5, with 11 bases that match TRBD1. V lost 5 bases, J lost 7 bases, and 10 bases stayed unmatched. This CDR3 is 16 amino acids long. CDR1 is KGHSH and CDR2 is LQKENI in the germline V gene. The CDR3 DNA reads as TGTGCCAGCTCAGGCAGGGACAGGGGGACGGGCCAGCCCCAGCATTTT. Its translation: CASSGRDRGTGQPQHF.

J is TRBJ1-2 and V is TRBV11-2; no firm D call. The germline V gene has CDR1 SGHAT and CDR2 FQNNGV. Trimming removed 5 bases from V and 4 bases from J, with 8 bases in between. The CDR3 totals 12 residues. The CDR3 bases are TGTGCCAGCAGCAGCCGTGTCTATGGCTACACCTTC. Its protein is CASSSRVYGYTF.

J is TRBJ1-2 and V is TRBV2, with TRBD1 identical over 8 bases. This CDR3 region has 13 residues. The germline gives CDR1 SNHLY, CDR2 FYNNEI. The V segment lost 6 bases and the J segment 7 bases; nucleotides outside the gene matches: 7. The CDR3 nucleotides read TGTGCCAGCAGCGACAGGGGAGGGTTTGGCTACACCTTC. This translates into CASSDRGGFGYTF.

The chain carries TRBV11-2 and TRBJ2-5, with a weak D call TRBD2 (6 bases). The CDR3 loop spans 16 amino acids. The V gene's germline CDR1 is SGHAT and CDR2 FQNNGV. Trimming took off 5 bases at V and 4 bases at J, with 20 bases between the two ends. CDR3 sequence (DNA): TGTGCCAGCAGCAACCCCTGGGGAGGTGGTTTAGAGACCCAGTACTTC. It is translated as CASSNPWGGGLETQYF.

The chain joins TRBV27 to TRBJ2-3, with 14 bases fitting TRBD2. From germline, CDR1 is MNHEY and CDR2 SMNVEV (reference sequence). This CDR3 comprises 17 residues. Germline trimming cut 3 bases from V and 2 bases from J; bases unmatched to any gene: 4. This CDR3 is CASSFWTSGGHTDTQYF. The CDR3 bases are TGTGCCAGCAGTTTCTGGACTAGCGGGGGGCACACAGATACGCAGTATTTT.

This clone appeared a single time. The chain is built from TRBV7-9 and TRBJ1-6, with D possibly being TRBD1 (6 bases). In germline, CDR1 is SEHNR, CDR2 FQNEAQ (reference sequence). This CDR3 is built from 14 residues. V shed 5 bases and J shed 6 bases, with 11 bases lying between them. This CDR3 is CASSATGSNSPLHF. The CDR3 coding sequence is TGTGCCAGCAGCGCTACAGGGAGTAATTCACCCCTCCACTTT.

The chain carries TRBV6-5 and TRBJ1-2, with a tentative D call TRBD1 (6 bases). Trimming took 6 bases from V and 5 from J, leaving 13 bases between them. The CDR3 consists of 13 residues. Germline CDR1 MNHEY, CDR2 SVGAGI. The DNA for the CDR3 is TGTGCCAGCAGCCTTGACAGGAGATATGGCTACACCTTC. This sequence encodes CASSLDRRYGYTF.

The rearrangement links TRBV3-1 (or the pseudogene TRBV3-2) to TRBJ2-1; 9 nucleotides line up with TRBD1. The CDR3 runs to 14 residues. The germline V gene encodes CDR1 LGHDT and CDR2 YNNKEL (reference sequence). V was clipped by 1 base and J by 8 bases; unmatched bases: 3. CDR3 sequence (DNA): TGTGCCAGCAGCCAAGGGACAGGGGTTCATGAGCAGTTCTTC. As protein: CASSQGTGVHEQFF.

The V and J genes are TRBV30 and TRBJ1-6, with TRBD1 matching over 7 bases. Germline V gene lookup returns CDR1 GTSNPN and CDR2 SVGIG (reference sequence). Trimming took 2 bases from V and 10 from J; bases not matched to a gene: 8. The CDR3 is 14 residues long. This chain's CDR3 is CAWSLTGVGSPLHF. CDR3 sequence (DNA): TGTGCCTGGAGTTTAACAGGGGTGGGATCACCCCTCCACTTT.

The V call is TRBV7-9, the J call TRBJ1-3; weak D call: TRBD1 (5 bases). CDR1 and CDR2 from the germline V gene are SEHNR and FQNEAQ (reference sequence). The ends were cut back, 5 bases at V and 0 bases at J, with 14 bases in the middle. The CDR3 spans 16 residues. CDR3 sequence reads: CASSPMTALSGNTIYF. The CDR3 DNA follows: TGTGCCAGCAGCCCGATGACAGCGCTCTCTGGAAACACCATATATTTT.

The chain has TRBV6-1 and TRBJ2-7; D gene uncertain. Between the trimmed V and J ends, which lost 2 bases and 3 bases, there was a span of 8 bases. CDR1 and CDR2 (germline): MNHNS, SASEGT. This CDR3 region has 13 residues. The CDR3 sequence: CASSEFQFYEQYF. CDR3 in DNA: TGTGCCAGCAGTGAATTCCAATTCTACGAGCAGTACTTC.

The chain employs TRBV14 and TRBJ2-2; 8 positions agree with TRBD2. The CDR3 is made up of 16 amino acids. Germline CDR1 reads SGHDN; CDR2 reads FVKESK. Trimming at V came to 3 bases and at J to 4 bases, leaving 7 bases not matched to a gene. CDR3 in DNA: TGTGCCAGCAGCCAGGATATAGCGGGGCCCACCGGGGAGCTGTTTTTT. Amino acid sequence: CASSQDIAGPTGELFF. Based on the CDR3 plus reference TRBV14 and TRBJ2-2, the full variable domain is EAGVTQFPSHSVIEKGQTVTLRCDPISGHDNLYWYRRVMGKEIKFLLHFVKESKQDESGMPNNRFLAERTGGTYSTLKVQPAELEDSGVYFCASSQDIAGPTGELFFGEGSRLTVL.

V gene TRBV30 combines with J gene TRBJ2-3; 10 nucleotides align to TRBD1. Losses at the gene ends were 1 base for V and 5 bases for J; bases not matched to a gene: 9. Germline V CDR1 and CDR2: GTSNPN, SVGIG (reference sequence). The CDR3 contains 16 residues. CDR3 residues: CAWSAGTGEPIDTQYF. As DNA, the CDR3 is TGTGCCTGGAGTGCCGGGACAGGGGAACCTATAGATACGCAGTATTTT. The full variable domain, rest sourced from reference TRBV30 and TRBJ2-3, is SQTIHQWPATLVQPVGSPLSLECTVEGTSNPNLYWYRQAAGRGLQLLFYSVGIGQISSEVPQNLSASRPQDRQFILSSKKLLLSDSGFYLCAWSAGTGEPIDTQYFGPGTRLTVL.